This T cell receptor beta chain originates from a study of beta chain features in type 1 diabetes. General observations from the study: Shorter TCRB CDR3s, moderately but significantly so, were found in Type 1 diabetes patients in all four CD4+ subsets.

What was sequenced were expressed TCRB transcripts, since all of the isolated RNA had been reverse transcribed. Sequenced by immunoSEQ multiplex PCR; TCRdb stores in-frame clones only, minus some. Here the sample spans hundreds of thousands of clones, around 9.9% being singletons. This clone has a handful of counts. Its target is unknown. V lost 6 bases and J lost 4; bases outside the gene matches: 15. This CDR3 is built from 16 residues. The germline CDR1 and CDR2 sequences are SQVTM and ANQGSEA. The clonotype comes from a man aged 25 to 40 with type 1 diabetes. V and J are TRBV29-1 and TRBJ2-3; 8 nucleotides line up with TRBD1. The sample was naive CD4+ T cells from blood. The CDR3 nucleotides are TGCAGCGTCCGGGGGACCCGGGACAGGCCCCCAGATACGCAGTATTTT. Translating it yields CSVRGTRDRPPDTQYF.